These T cell receptor beta chains were read from a single sample in a study of T cell responses to AZD1222 COVID-19 vaccine. The table came from immunoSEQ multiplex PCR; TCRdb's copy has only in-frame clones and leaves some out. Altogether more than 80,000 clones are present, approximately 84% being singletons, with the ten largest covering approximately 10%. Specimen: peripheral blood, collected on day 0 of AZD1222 vaccination. These receptors originate from an adult in good health. CDR3s include the opening cysteine and the closing phenylalanine or tryptophan. A D gene is named only where the DNA matches it firmly. Size values are once, few and many counts, or a class for expanded clones, and some rows have none.

size	V	J	D	DNA	CDR3
-	TRBV5-1	TRBJ1-3	-	TGCGCCAGCAGCGGACTAATCGGAAACACCATATATTTT	CASSGLIGNTIYF
-	TRBV6-6	TRBJ1-6	-	TGTGCCAGCAGTTGGGACGGGGCTAATTCACCCCTCCACTTT	CASSWDGANSPLHF
few	TRBV7-9	TRBJ1-2	TRBD1	TGTGCCAGCCTGGGGGACAGCTTCTATGGCTACACCTTC	CASLGDSFYGYTF
-	TRBV9	TRBJ2-3	-	TGTGCCAGCAGCGTAGTTAGCGGCACAGATACGCAGTATTTT	CASSVVSGTDTQYF
-	TRBV11-2	TRBJ2-1	TRBD2	TGTGCCAGCAGCTTACGCGGACCGACTAGCGGGCCCTATGAGCAGTTCTTC	CASSLRGPTSGPYEQFF
-	TRBV2	TRBJ2-2	TRBD2	TGTGCCAGCAGTGAGTTAGCGGGTACGAACACCGGGGAGCTGTTTTTT	CASSELAGTNTGELFF
-	TRBV12-5	TRBJ1-5	-	TGTGCTAGTGGCTCCGACAGGAGAGGTCAGCCCCAGCATTTT	CASGSDRRGQPQHF
-	TRBV6-1	TRBJ1-5	-	TGTGCCAGCAGTGAAGTGGGGAGGGGGAATAGCAATCAGCCCCAGCATTTT	CASSEVGRGNSNQPQHF
-	TRBV19	TRBJ1-3	-	TGTGCCAGTAGTAAGGGGAACGGAAACACCATATATTTT	CASSKGNGNTIYF
-	TRBV5-5	TRBJ2-1	TRBD2	TGTGCCAGCACCCAAACTTCGACTAGCGGGTACAATGAGCAGTTCTTC	CASTQTSTSGYNEQFF
-	TRBV28	TRBJ1-2	-	TGTGCCAGCACGACCCCGTCGACAGGAGGCCCCTATGGTGGCTACACCTTC	CASTTPSTGGPYGGYTF
-	TRBV28	TRBJ1-4	-	TGTGCCAGCAGTACCCCGAATCCGAATGAAAAACTGTTTTTT	CASSTPNPNEKLFF
-	TRBV29-1	TRBJ1-1	-	TGCAGCGGGGCTAACGGGAACACTGAAGCTTTCTTT	CSGANGNTEAFF
-	TRBV4-1	TRBJ1-4	TRBD1	TGCGCCAGCAGCCAAGATTTTGGGGGACAGAGCGATGAAAAACTGTTTTTT	CASSQDFGGQSDEKLFF
-	TRBV5-4	TRBJ2-3	-	TGTGCCAGCAGCTTGGTTAGCGGCGATAATACGCAGTATTTT	CASSLVSGDNTQYF
-	TRBV27	TRBJ1-1	-	TGTGCCAGCAGTTTCGTCGGCATGGGGGGATGGGGAACTGAAGCTTTCTTT	CASSFVGMGGWGTEAFF
-	TRBV5-1	TRBJ1-1	-	TGCGCCAGCAGCTTGGTCGGGACTGAAGCTTTCTTT	CASSLVGTEAFF
-	TRBV6-1	TRBJ1-1	-	TGTGCCAGCAGTGAACAGGGAATGAACACTGAAGCTTTCTTT	CASSEQGMNTEAFF
few	TRBV7-9	TRBJ1-1	-	TGTGCCAGCAGCTTAGGAGAAGGGCGGCCTGAAGCTTTCTTT	CASSLGEGRPEAFF
-	TRBV6-4	TRBJ1-5	-	TGTGCCAGCAGTGACTGGGTGGGCCAGCCCCAGCATTTT	CASSDWVGQPQHF
-	TRBV6-1	TRBJ1-3	-	TGTGCCAGCAGTGAATCCACAGGGCTAGGAAACACCATATATTTT	CASSESTGLGNTIYF
-	TRBV5-6	TRBJ1-2	TRBD1	TGTGCCAGCAGCGTGGGACAGTGGGGGAGAGGGGCCTATGGCTACACCTTC	CASSVGQWGRGAYGYTF
-	TRBV19	TRBJ1-1	TRBD1	TGTGCCAGTAGTTCCCATGGTGCAGGGGGGGCTGAAGCTTTCTTT	CASSSHGAGGAEAFF
-	TRBV3-1/TRBV3-2	TRBJ2-5	TRBD2	TGTGCCAGCAGTTCCGGACTAGCGGGAGGAGAGACCCAGTACTTC	CASSSGLAGGETQYF
-	TRBV10-3	TRBJ1-5	-	TGTGCCATCTCCCAGGGGACCGGGGGAATTGAGCCCCAGCATTTT	CAISQGTGGIEPQHF
-	TRBV15	TRBJ2-3	TRBD1	TGTGCCACCAGCAATGCACCGGGACAGGGAGCGGATACGCAGTATTTT	CATSNAPGQGADTQYF
-	TRBV7-6	TRBJ2-5	TRBD1	TGTGCCAGCAGCTTCTCCGGACAGGGGGCCTCGGAGACCCAGTACTTC	CASSFSGQGASETQYF
-	TRBV19	TRBJ2-1	-	TGTGCCAGTGGGCTTACAACACACAATGAGCAGTTCTTC	CASGLTTHNEQFF
-	TRBV5-1	TRBJ2-7	TRBD1	TGCGCCAGCAGCGGGGGGACAGGGCAATTCGACGAGCAGTACTTC	CASSGGTGQFDEQYF
once	TRBV6-5	TRBJ1-2	TRBD1	TGTGCCAGCAGGAATACCGGACAGGGGGCAGGTGGCTACACCTTC	CASRNTGQGAGGYTF
-	TRBV7-2	TRBJ1-2	TRBD1	TGTGCCAGCAGCTTAGGCCCCGACAGGGGAACTGGCTACACCTTC	CASSLGPDRGTGYTF
-	TRBV3-1/TRBV3-2	TRBJ1-2	TRBD1	TGTGCCAGCAGCCGAGGACAGGTCAACTATGGCTACACCTTC	CASSRGQVNYGYTF
-	TRBV5-1	TRBJ1-2	-	TGCGCCAGCAGCTTGGAACGGCCCGGGGTATCGAGGGGCTACACCTTC	CASSLERPGVSRGYTF
-	TRBV5-1	TRBJ1-6	TRBD1	TGCGCCAGCAGCTTGGCCGTCGACAGGGAAAGATCACCCCTCCACTTT	CASSLAVDRERSPLHF
once	TRBV4-2	TRBJ1-1	TRBD1	TGTGCCAGCAGCCAAATGACAGGGGAGCGGACTGAAGCTTTCTTT	CASSQMTGERTEAFF
-	TRBV29-1	TRBJ2-3	TRBD2	TGCAGCGTTGAAGAAGGGACTAGCGGGAGAGATACGCAGTATTTT	CSVEEGTSGRDTQYF
-	TRBV5-4	TRBJ1-2	TRBD1	TGTGCCAGCAGCTCCATGAGGGACAGGGCGAACTATGGCTACACCTTC	CASSSMRDRANYGYTF
-	TRBV14	TRBJ1-1	TRBD1	TGTGCCAGCAGCCAAGATCAGGGGCAGGGGGCGTTGGGGACTGAAGCTTTCTTT	CASSQDQGQGALGTEAFF
-	TRBV3-1/TRBV3-2	TRBJ1-1	-	TGTGCCAGCAGCCAAGGAATGATGAACACTGAAGCTTTCTTT	CASSQGMMNTEAFF
-	TRBV5-1	TRBJ2-7	TRBD1	TGCGCCAGCAGCTGGGGACAGGGAATTTCCTACGAGCAGTACTTC	CASSWGQGISYEQYF
-	TRBV30	TRBJ2-7	-	TGTGCCTGGAGTCCGCGGGGCCGTGAGCAGTACTTC	CAWSPRGREQYF
-	TRBV19	TRBJ1-3	-	TGTGCCAGTAGTATGACCCGGGAGGGCACCATATATTTT	CASSMTREGTIYF
-	TRBV6-5	TRBJ2-5	-	TGTGCCAGCAGTTACTCGAAAAGACAAGAGACCCAGTACTTC	CASSYSKRQETQYF
-	TRBV7-2	TRBJ2-7	-	TGTGCCAGCAGCTTAGACAGTTCGAATGTATACGAGCAGTACTTC	CASSLDSSNVYEQYF
-	TRBV11-2	TRBJ2-7	TRBD1	TGTGCCAGCAGCTTAGTGGGACAGGGGGCCTACGAGCAGTACTTC	CASSLVGQGAYEQYF
-	TRBV19	TRBJ2-2	TRBD1	TGTGCCAGTAGTATAAAATCAGGGGGCAAGAACACCGGGGAGCTGTTTTTT	CASSIKSGGKNTGELFF
-	TRBV6-5	TRBJ2-3	TRBD1	TGTGCCAGCAGGGACAGGGGCACAGATACGCAGTATTTT	CASRDRGTDTQYF